This passage covers 28 T cell receptor beta chains from one sample sequenced in a study of T-cell reconstitution after alpha-beta-depleted transplantation in children listed by TCRdb under 2016. What this sample's treatment or condition label stands for: allogeneic hematopoietic cell transplantation with graft depleted of TCRalphabeta T cells and CD19 B cells. Libraries were built with PCR. Sequencing was performed on an Illumina HiSeq 2500. TCR libraries were prepared with molecular barcoding, using unique molecular identifiers to normalize TCRbeta repertoire quantification. TCRdb's own reprocessing of the public reads used fastp at Q25 and MiXCR and kept productive beta chains. Here each entry gathers all rows of one CDR3 protein and keeps the most common genes and DNA. This sample comprises about a million distinct CDR3 sequences, around 30% of them detected only once. The ten largest clones take up about 28% of the sample.

The sample in question was PBMCs, mostly from graft donor cells, obtained 360 days after TCRalphabeta/CD19-depleted stem cell transplant. Every receptor here comes from a boy under two years old who had a stem cell transplant for SCID, so the T cells may come from the graft donor.

This rearrangement joins TRBV20-1 to TRBJ2-2; 8 positions match TRBD1. The length of the CDR3 is 15 residues. Trimming removed 2 bases from V and 5 bases from J; junction bases left unmatched: 7. Germline values: CDR1 DFQATT, CDR2 SNEGSKA (reference sequence). CDR3 region: CSARPNRGRTGELFF. The CDR3 DNA reads TGCAGTGCTAGACCCAACAGGGGGAGGACCGGGGAGCTGTTTTTT.

This chain links TRBV7-6 with TRBJ2-5; D may be TRBD1 (6 bases). The CDR3 totals 17 residues. The V and J ends lost 5 bases and 1 base respectively, with 20 bases between them. CDR1 is SGHVS, CDR2 FNYEAQ, per germline. This CDR3 reads CASSARPVTGTQETQYF. CDR3 DNA: TGTGCCAGCAGCGCTCGACCCGTGACAGGAACCCAAGAGACCCAGTACTTC.

The CDR3 is CASSSSFGQGYEQYF. In DNA form, the CDR3 reads TGTGCCAGCAGTTCCTCATTTGGACAGGGCTACGAGCAGTACTTC. The V and J genes are TRBV28 and TRBJ2-7; 8 nucleotides align to TRBD1. This CDR3 spans 15 amino acids. The germline gives CDR1 MDHEN, CDR2 SYDVKM. Losses at the gene ends were 4 bases for V and 3 bases for J; bases not matched to a gene: 8.

This sequence joins TRBV6-1 and TRBJ1-2, with a possible D match to TRBD1 (6 bases). The CDR3 covers 16 residues. Germline V gives CDR1 MNHNS, CDR2 SASEGT. Trimming took off 8 bases at V and 0 bases at J, with 19 bases between the two ends. CDR3 DNA: TGTGCCAGCCGCCCCGGCACACGGACAGCTAACTATGGCTACACCTTC. Protein: CASRPGTRTANYGYTF.

This clonotype was seen a handful of times. The gene calls are TRBV7-9 and TRBJ2-3, with unresolved D. The V gene lost 2 bases and the J gene lost 7 bases, with 10 bases spanning the gap. The CDR3 extends over 13 amino acids. CDR1 is SEHNR, CDR2 FQNEAQ, per germline (reference sequence). CDR3 in amino acids: CASSLYGANTQYF. CDR3 sequence (DNA): TGTGCCAGCAGCTTATACGGAGCAAATACGCAGTATTTT.

The chain links TRBV6-2 or TRBV6-3 to TRBJ2-7; D is possibly TRBD2 (5 bases). This CDR3 is 14 amino acids long. V was cut by 2 bases and J by 6 bases, with 14 bases left in between. Germline CDR1 is MNHEY and CDR2 is SVGEGT. This CDR3 is CASSYLLSGSEQYF. CDR3 DNA: TGTGCCAGCAGTTACCTGCTTTCGGGGAGCGAGCAGTACTTC.

This clonotype occurred a few times. The CDR3 coding sequence is TGTGCCAGCAGCGTTTCTAGCAATCAGCCCCAGCATTTT. It specifies CASSVSSNQPQHF. The chain carries TRBV5-5 and TRBJ1-5; D unclear. The CDR3 consists of 13 residues. CDR1 is SGHKS, CDR2 YYEKEE, per germline (reference sequence). Trimming shortened V by 4 bases and J by 0 bases, and 5 bases separated the two germline ends.

The chain has TRBV15 and TRBJ1-4; no firm D call. V dropped 0 bases and J dropped 7 bases, with 12 bases sitting between them. Per germline, CDR1 LNHNV and CDR2 YYDKDF (reference sequence). The CDR3 length is 15 residues. CDR3 residues: CATSRDERKGEKLFF. The DNA for the CDR3 is TGTGCCACCAGCAGAGATGAAAGGAAGGGTGAAAAACTGTTTTTT.

There are a few counts of this clonotype. The J gene is TRBJ2-4, the V gene TRBV5-1; TRBD2 might be the D (5 bases). Trimming shortened V by 3 bases and J by 5 bases, and 18 bases separated the two germline ends. CDR3 size: 16 residues. Germline CDR1 and CDR2: SGHRS and YFSETQ. The chain's CDR3 is CASSSSLYRTQNIQYF. The DNA for the CDR3 is TGCGCCAGCAGCTCCTCCCTGTACCGGACTCAAAACATTCAGTACTTC.

The rearrangement uses TRBV5-1 and TRBJ2-3, with D tentatively TRBD1 or TRBD2 (5 bases each). Germline V gives CDR1 SGHRS, CDR2 YFSETQ. The CDR3 loop spans 16 amino acids. V lost 6 bases, J lost 5 bases, and 22 bases lay in between. The CDR3 is CASTLLPGPRGDTQYF. CDR3 in DNA: TGCGCCAGCACCCTTCTCCCGGGACCCCGCGGAGATACGCAGTATTTT. Based on the CDR3 plus reference TRBV5-1 and TRBJ2-3, the full variable domain is KAGVTQTPRYLIKTRGQQVTLSCSPISGHRSVSWYQQTPGQGLQFLFEYFSETQRNKGNFPGRFSGRQFSNSRSEMNVSTLELGDSALYLCASTLLPGPRGDTQYFGPGTRLTVL.

This rearrangement joins TRBV3-1 to TRBJ2-5, with 8 bases that match TRBD2. The CDR3 extends over 19 amino acids. Germline-derived CDR1 and CDR2 are LGHDT and YNNKEL (reference sequence). J was trimmed by 2 bases and V by 0 bases; bases with no gene match: 14. DNA for the CDR3: TGTGCCAGCAGCCAAGAGGGCCCCTCAGGACTAGCACCACAAGAGACCCAGTACTTC. Protein: CASSQEGPSGLAPQETQYF.

The chain couples TRBV29-1 to TRBJ1-2, with 9 bases identical to TRBD1. From germline, CDR1 is SQVTM and CDR2 ANQGSEA. With 5 bases clipped from V and 7 bases from J, the junction kept 14 bases outside the gene matches. There are 15 residues in the CDR3. Written as DNA, the CDR3 is TGCAGCGTTTTGAGGACCGGACAGGGGAGAAGTGGCTACACCTTC. This encodes CSVLRTGQGRSGYTF.

The rearrangement links TRBV27 to TRBJ2-7; D call uncertain. CDR1 and CDR2 (germline): MNHEY, SMNVEV (reference sequence). This CDR3 comprises 14 residues. The germline V and J ends were trimmed by 3 bases and 5 bases, with 14 bases remaining between them. CDR3 in DNA: TGTGCCAGCAGTTTGCGGTCCCTAGGAAACGAGCAGTACTTC. Residues: CASSLRSLGNEQYF.

This clonotype turned up a few times. The V gene is TRBV20-1, the J gene TRBJ2-5; 12 positions match TRBD2. Germline V gene lookup returns CDR1 DFQATT and CDR2 SNEGSKA (reference sequence). The CDR3 consists of 15 residues. The V and J ends lost 3 bases and 5 bases, in that order; junction bases with no gene match: 7. CDR3 amino acids: CSARASGGARETQYF. The CDR3, as DNA: TGCAGTGCTAGGGCTAGCGGGGGGGCCCGGGAGACCCAGTACTTC.

The table lists this clonotype with a few counts. This chain connects TRBV4-1 to TRBJ2-3, with 10 bases fitting TRBD2. The CDR3 covers 19 residues. V dropped 0 bases and J dropped 5; count of bases not matched to a gene: 14. Per germline, CDR1 MGHRA and CDR2 YSYEKL. CDR3 loop: CASSQDPGTAGGLKDTQYF. In nucleotides, the CDR3 is TGCGCCAGCAGCCAAGATCCCGGCACAGCGGGGGGGCTCAAAGATACGCAGTATTTT.

As to this clonotype: One end of the junction is discordant with germline, which a read error may explain. The gene calls are TRBV10-3 and TRBJ1-5, with 7 bases matching TRBD1. This CDR3 has 13 residues. Germline V lookup: CDR1 ENHRY, CDR2 SYGVKD. CDR3 DNA sequence: TGTGCCATCGGGTGGGACAGCAAGACGCCCGAGCATTTT. It encodes CAIGWDSKTPEHF.

This clonotype was seen only a few times. In DNA, the CDR3 is TGTGCCAGCAGTTCCTACCCCGGGAGTGAAGCTTTCTTT. Translated, it gives CASSSYPGSEAFF. The genes are TRBV12-3 or TRBV12-4 and TRBJ1-1, with D unresolved. The CDR3 contains 13 residues. The V end lost 4 bases, the J end lost 7 bases, and 13 bases lay between the germline ends.

This clonotype was counted a few times. This rearrangement joins TRBV12-3 or TRBV12-4 to TRBJ2-5; D may be TRBD2 (6 bases). The CDR3 is 14 residues long. The V gene lost 6 bases and the J gene lost 5 bases, with 16 bases spanning the gap. The CDR3 DNA sequence: TGTGCCAGCAGCTTCGGGACCCGGGGGGAGACCCAGTACTTC. Translation: CASSFGTRGETQYF.

This clonotype was seen just once. DNA of the CDR3: TGTGCCAGCAGCTTAGCTTTACTGGGAGCGGGGTACCAAGAGACCCAGTACTTC. This encodes CASSLALLGAGYQETQYF. The V gene is TRBV7-6, the J gene TRBJ2-5; 7 bases fit TRBD2. J was trimmed by 0 bases and V by 0 bases; bases with no gene match: 10. The CDR3 runs 18 residues. CDR1 and CDR2 (germline): SGHVS, FNYEAQ.

This clonotype was observed a few times. The chain uses TRBV20-1 and TRBJ1-5; 7 bases are a match to TRBD1. This CDR3 comprises 15 residues. Germline loops: CDR1 DFQATT, CDR2 SNEGSKA (reference sequence). The trim removed 5 bases at V and 2 bases at J, leaving 9 bases unmatched. CDR3 amino acids: CSAQRTGRGNQPQHF. The CDR3 DNA sequence: TGCAGTGCTCAACGGACAGGTAGGGGCAATCAGCCCCAGCATTTT.

In this sample, this clonotype turned up once. V usage is TRBV7-3 and J usage is TRBJ2-3; possibly TRBD2 for D (5 bases). This CDR3 has 14 residues. Germline lookup yields CDR1 SGHTA and CDR2 FQGTGA. V shed 5 bases and J shed 5 bases, with 14 bases lying between them. CDR3 DNA sequence: TGTGCCAGCAGCCCCTCCAAAGAGGGAGATACGCAGTATTTT. Its translation: CASSPSKEGDTQYF.

The V and J genes are TRBV4-1 and TRBJ2-5, with TRBD2 matching 11 bases. The CDR3 has 16 residues. J was trimmed by 3 bases and V by 2 bases; bases with no gene match: 5. CDR1 is MGHRA, CDR2 YSYEKL, per germline. CDR3 sequence reads: CASSQNRLAGKETQYF. The CDR3 DNA sequence: TGCGCCAGCAGCCAAAACCGACTAGCGGGGAAAGAGACCCAGTACTTC.

This clonotype appeared once. The chain carries TRBV11-1 and TRBJ1-4; TRBD1 might be the D (6 bases). The germline V and J ends were trimmed by 4 bases and 8 bases, with 17 bases remaining between them. There are 15 residues in the CDR3. Germline V CDR1 and CDR2: SGHAT, FQDESV (reference sequence). CDR3 coding DNA: TGTGCCAGCAGCTGGGCAGGGGCGTCGGGGGAAAAACTGTTTTTT. It yields the protein CASSWAGASGEKLFF.

The chain has TRBV4-3 and TRBJ2-6; D possibly corresponds to TRBD1 (5 bases). The length of the CDR3 is 17 residues. CDR1 is LGHNA, CDR2 YSLEER, per germline. Trimming stripped 3 bases from V and 0 bases from J, with 12 bases between. The CDR3 region is CASSHWGSNSGANVLTF. In DNA, the CDR3 is TGCGCCAGCAGCCATTGGGGCTCCAACTCTGGGGCCAACGTCCTGACTTTC.

V gene TRBV16 combines with J gene TRBJ1-5; TRBD1 agrees at 9 bases. This CDR3 spans 15 amino acids. V shed 0 bases, J shed 7 bases, and the junction held 4 bases outside the gene matches. Germline values: CDR1 KGHSY, CDR2 FQNENV. CDR3 in DNA: TGTGCCAGCAGCCAATCGGTAACAGGGGGCCAGCCCCAGCATTTT. This gives the protein CASSQSVTGGQPQHF. The full variable domain, completed using reference TRBV16 and TRBJ1-5, is GEEVAQTPKHLVRGEGQKAKLYCAPIKGHSYVFWYQQVLKNEFKFLISFQNENVFDETGMPKERFSAKCLPNSPCSLEIQATKLEDSAVYFCASSQSVTGGQPQHFGDGTRLSIL.

The V call is TRBV12-3 or TRBV12-4, the J call TRBJ2-1; 7 bases line up with TRBD2. The CDR3 loop spans 14 amino acids. V gave up 3 bases and J gave up 7 bases; unmatched junction bases: 6. CDR3 coding DNA: TGTGCCAGCAGTTTGGGAAGGGGAGGGAATGAGCAGTTCTTC. Its protein product is CASSLGRGGNEQFF.

The CDR3 bases are TGTGCCAGCAGCCCAGACAGGGGGGGAGTAAAACTGTTTTTT. Its translation: CASSPDRGGVKLFF. The gene calls are TRBV2 and TRBJ1-4, with TRBD1 matching 9 bases. V dropped 6 bases and J dropped 10; count of bases not matched to a gene: 9. From germline, CDR1 is SNHLY and CDR2 FYNNEI. The CDR3 sequence is 14 residues long.

V and J are TRBV20-1 and TRBJ2-6; D remains ambiguous. V was shortened by 2 bases and J by 1 base, with 6 bases between the two germline ends. Germline loops: CDR1 DFQATT, CDR2 SNEGSKA (reference sequence). The CDR3 sequence is 14 residues long. The DNA of the CDR3 is TGCAGTGCTAGAAGTGTTTCTGGGGCCAACGTCCTGACTTTC. Residues: CSARSVSGANVLTF.